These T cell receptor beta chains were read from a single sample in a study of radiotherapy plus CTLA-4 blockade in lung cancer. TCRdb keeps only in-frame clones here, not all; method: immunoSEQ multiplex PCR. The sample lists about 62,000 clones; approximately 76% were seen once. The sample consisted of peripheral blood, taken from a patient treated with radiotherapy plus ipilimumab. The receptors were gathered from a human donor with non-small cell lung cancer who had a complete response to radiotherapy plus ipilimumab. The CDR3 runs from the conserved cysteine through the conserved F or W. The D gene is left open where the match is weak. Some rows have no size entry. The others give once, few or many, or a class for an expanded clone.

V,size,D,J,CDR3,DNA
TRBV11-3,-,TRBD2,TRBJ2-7,CASSRGGGYEQYF,TGTGCCAGCAGCCGGGGGGGCGGATACGAGCAGTACTTC
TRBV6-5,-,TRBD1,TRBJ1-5,CASSLRGQGGQPQHF,TGTGCCAGCAGTTTACGGGGACAGGGTGGGCAGCCCCAGCATTTT
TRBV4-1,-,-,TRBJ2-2,CASSRETGELFF,TGCGCCAGTTCAAGGGAGACCGGGGAGCTGTTTTTT
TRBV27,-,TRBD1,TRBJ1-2,CASSPPDRASGYTF,TGTGCCAGCAGTCCCCCCGACAGGGCGAGTGGCTACACCTTC
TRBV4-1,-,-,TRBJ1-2,CASSQDVRGGDYGYTF,TGCGCCAGCAGCCAAGATGTTAGGGGGGGTGACTATGGCTACACCTTC
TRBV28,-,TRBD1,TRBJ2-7,CVTRQGAHEQYF,TGTGTCACCCGACAGGGTGCACACGAGCAGTACTTC
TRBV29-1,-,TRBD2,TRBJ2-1,CSVESLTSGGNEQFF,TGCAGCGTTGAATCCCTGACTAGCGGGGGGAATGAGCAGTTCTTC
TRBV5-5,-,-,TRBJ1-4,CASSLSPPGKGEKLFF,TGTGCCAGCAGCTTGTCCCCTCCGGGAAAGGGTGAAAAACTGTTTTTT
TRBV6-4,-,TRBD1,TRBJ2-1,CASSGQGGLHEQFF,TGTGCCAGCAGTGGACAGGGGGGTCTACATGAGCAGTTCTTC
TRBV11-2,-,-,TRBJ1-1,CASSPGAGQRGTEAFF,TGTGCCAGCAGCCCTGGGGCAGGACAGCGTGGGACTGAAGCTTTCTTT
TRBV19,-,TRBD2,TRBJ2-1,CASSITSGGKNEQFF,TGTGCCAGTAGTATAACCTCGGGGGGGAAAAATGAGCAGTTCTTC
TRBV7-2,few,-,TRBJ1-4,CASSPQGLTNEKLFF,TGTGCCAGCAGCCCGCAGGGGCTCACTAATGAAAAACTGTTTTTT
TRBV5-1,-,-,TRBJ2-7,CASSLDRTYEQYF,TGCGCCAGCAGCTTAGACAGGACCTACGAGCAGTACTTC
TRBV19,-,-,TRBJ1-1,CASSIGQSMNTEAFF,TGTGCCAGTAGTATAGGCCAGTCGATGAACACTGAAGCTTTCTTT
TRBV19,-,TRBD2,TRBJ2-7,CASSPRTSGFIEQYF,TGTGCCAGTAGTCCCCGGACTAGCGGTTTTATCGAGCAGTACTTC
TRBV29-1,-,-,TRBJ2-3,CSGADRSTDTQYF,TGCAGCGGCGCTGACAGAAGCACAGATACGCAGTATTTT
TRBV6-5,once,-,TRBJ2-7,CASSSADRPLYEQYF,TGTGCCAGCAGTTCGGCGGACAGACCCCTCTACGAGCAGTACTTC
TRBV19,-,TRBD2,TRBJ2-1,CASSELAGSYNEQFF,TGTGCCAGTAGTGAACTAGCGGGATCCTACAATGAGCAGTTCTTC
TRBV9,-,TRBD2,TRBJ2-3,CASSPATSQHGTDTQYF,TGTGCCAGCAGCCCCGCGACTAGCCAGCACGGCACAGATACGCAGTATTTT
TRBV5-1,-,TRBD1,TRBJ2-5,CASRRGTGGRVGETQYF,TGCGCCAGCAGGCGCGGGACAGGGGGCAGGGTTGGAGAGACCCAGTACTTC
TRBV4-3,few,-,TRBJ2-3,CASSQDVASTDTQYF,TGCGCCAGCAGCCAAGATGTGGCCAGCACAGATACGCAGTATTTT
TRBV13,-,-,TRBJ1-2,CASSPGGSNYGYTF,TGTGCCAGCAGCCCGGGAGGGTCTAACTATGGCTACACCTTC
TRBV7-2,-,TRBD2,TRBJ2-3,CASSFIAGGSTDTQYF,TGTGCCAGCAGCTTCATAGCGGGAGGCAGCACAGATACGCAGTATTTT
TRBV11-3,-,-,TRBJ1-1,CASSLARNTEAFF,TGTGCCAGCAGCTTAGCCAGGAACACTGAAGCTTTCTTT
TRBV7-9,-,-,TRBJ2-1,CASSLGRSNNEQFF,TGTGCCAGCAGCTTAGGGAGGAGTAACAATGAGCAGTTCTTC
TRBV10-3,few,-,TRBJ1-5,CAISVSGSNQPQHF,TGTGCCATCAGTGTGAGTGGTAGCAATCAGCCCCAGCATTTT
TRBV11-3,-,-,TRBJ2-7,CASSFHYEQYF,TGTGCCAGCAGCTTTCACTACGAGCAGTACTTC
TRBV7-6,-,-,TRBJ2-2,CASSPAPRGNTGELFF,TGTGCCAGCAGCCCTGCCCCCAGGGGGAACACCGGGGAGCTGTTTTTT
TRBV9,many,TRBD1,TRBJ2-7,CASSVGGTGSFDEQYF,TGTGCCAGCAGCGTAGGTGGGACAGGGTCCTTTGACGAGCAGTACTTC
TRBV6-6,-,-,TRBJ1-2,CASSSTGGDGYTF,TGTGCCAGCAGTTCTACAGGCGGCGATGGCTACACCTTC
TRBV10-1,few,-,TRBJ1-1,CASSSMNTEAFF,TGCGCCAGCAGTTCAATGAACACTGAAGCTTTCTTT
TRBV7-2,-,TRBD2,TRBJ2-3,CASSLGLAGRTDTQYF,TGTGCCAGCAGCTTAGGGCTAGCGGGACGCACAGATACGCAGTATTTT
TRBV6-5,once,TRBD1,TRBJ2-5,CASSIAGTGVETQYF,TGTGCCAGCAGTATAGCTGGGACAGGGGTGGAGACCCAGTACTTC
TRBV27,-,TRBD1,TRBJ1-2,CASSSRDRGSRGIYGYTF,TGTGCCAGCAGTTCCCGGGACAGGGGCTCCCGCGGAATCTATGGCTACACCTTC
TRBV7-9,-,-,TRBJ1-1,CASSFGGRNTEAFF,TGTGCCAGCAGCTTCGGGGGGAGGAACACTGAAGCTTTCTTT
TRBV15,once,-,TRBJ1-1,CATSRVQGKNTEAFF,TGTGCCACCAGCAGAGTACAGGGCAAGAACACTGAAGCTTTCTTT
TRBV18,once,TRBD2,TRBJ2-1,CASSPTGGPGEQFF,TGTGCCAGCTCACCAACGGGAGGGCCTGGTGAGCAGTTCTTC
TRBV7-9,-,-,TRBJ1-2,CASSFSGLHYGYTF,TGTGCCAGCAGCTTCTCAGGGCTTCACTATGGCTACACCTTC
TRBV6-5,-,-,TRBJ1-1,CASGRGVAMNTEAFF,TGTGCCAGCGGACGGGGTGTGGCCATGAACACTGAAGCTTTCTTT
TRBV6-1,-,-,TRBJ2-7,CASSVTGMSDEQYF,TGTGCCAGCAGTGTTACGGGAATGAGCGACGAGCAGTACTTC
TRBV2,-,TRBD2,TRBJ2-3,CASSPRLGRGGPDTQYF,TGTGCCAGCAGTCCGCGGTTAGGGCGGGGGGGCCCAGATACGCAGTATTTT
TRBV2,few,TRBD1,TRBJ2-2,CASRTGPGELFF,TGTGCCAGCAGGACAGGGCCCGGGGAGCTGTTTTTT
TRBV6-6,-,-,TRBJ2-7,CASSRQLGGSNF,TGTGCCAGCAGCCGTCAACTGGGGGGTTCTAACTTC
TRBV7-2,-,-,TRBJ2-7,CASSLALTREQYF,TGTGCCAGCAGCCTAGCCCTGACTAGGGAGCAGTACTTC
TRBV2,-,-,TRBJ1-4,CASKREVTNEKLFF,TGTGCCAGCAAGAGGGAGGTGACTAATGAAAAACTGTTTTTT
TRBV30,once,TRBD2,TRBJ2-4,CAWSVKRGAPIAKNIQYF,TGTGCCTGGAGTGTTAAGCGGGGGGCCCCGATAGCCAAAAACATTCAGTACTTC
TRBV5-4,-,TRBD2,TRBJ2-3,CASSLRLAGSTDTQYF,TGTGCCAGCAGCTTGCGGCTAGCGGGTTCCACAGATACGCAGTATTTT
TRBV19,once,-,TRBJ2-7,CASSIGGLQGSEQYF,TGTGCCAGTAGTATAGGGGGGCTACAAGGAAGTGAGCAGTACTTC